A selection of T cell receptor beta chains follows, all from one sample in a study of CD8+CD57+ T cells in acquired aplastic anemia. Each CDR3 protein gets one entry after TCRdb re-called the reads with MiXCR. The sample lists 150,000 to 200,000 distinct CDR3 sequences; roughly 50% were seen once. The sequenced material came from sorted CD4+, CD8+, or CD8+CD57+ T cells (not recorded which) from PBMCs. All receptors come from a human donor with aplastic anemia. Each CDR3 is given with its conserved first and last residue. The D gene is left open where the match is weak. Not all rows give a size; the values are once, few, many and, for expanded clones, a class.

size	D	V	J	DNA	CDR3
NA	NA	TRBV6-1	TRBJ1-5	TGTGCCAGCAGCCTCGTGGACAATCAGCCCCAGCATTTT	CASSLVDNQPQHF
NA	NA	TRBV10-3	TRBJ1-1	TGTGCCATCAGTGAGTCGGGGTACACTGAAGCTTTCTTT	CAISESGYTEAFF
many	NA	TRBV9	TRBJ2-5	TGTGCCAGCAGCGTAGGAACTAGGGATGAGACCCAGTACTTC	CASSVGTRDETQYF
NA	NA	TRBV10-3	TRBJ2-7	TGTGCCATCAGTGATAATGCGGGGGCAAGCTCCTACGAGCAGTACTTC	CAISDNAGASSYEQYF
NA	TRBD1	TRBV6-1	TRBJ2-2	TGTGCCAGCAGATCGAACAGGGGGGATACCGGGGAGCTGTTTTTT	CASRSNRGDTGELFF
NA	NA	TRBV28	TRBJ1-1	TGTGCCAGCAGAACCGGGACACTGGGTTCTGAAGCTTTCTTT	CASRTGTLGSEAFF
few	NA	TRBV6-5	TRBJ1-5	TGTGCCAGCAGTTGGGGTAGAAGAGATCAGCCCCAGCATTTT	CASSWGRRDQPQHF
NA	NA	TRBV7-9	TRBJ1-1	TGTGCCAGCATCATTGACGAGGAGATTAACACTGAAGCTTTCTTT	CASIIDEEINTEAFF
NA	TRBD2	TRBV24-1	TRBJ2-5	TGTGCCACCAGTGATGGGAGGGGTCAGGGAGAGACCCAGTACTTC	CATSDGRGQGETQYF
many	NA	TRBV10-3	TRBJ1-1	TGTGCCATCAGTGAGTCGAGGACAGCAATGAACACTGAAGCTTTCTTT	CAISESRTAMNTEAFF
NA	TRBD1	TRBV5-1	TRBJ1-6	TGCGCCAGCAGCCCGGGACAGGGGGCACCCCTCCACTTT	CASSPGQGAPLHF
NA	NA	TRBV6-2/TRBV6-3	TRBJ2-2	TGTGCCAGCAGTCGACACGGAGGCGGGGAGCTGTTTTTT	CASSRHGGGELFF
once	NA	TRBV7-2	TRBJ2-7	TGTGCCAGCAGCTTACTAAACTACGAGCAGTACTTC	CASSLLNYEQYF
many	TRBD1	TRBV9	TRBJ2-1	TGTGCCAGCAGCACCGGACAGGGGTGGGACAATGAGCAGTTCTTC	CASSTGQGWDNEQFF
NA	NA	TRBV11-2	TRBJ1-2	TGTGCCAGCAGCGGAGTGGGGGTCCTTTATGGCTACACCTTC	CASSGVGVLYGYTF
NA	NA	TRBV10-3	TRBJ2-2	TGTGCCATCAGTGAGTCACCAGGTGGAGTGGGGACCGGGGAGCTGTTTTTT	CAISESPGGVGTGELFF
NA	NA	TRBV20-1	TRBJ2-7	TGCAGTGCCTCTAGTACCAGCTCCAACGAGCAGTACTTC	CSASSTSSNEQYF
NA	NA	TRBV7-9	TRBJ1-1	TGTGCCAGCAGCGTTGGTACATTTGAAGCTTTCTTT	CASSVGTFEAFF
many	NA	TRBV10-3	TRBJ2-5	TGTGCCATCAGTGATGGGGCCCGGGAGACCCAGTACTTC	CAISDGARETQYF
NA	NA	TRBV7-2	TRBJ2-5	TGTGCCAGCCAGATCGCTCGGGAGACCCAGTACTTC	CASQIARETQYF
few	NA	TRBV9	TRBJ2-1	TGTGCCAGCAGCGTAGCTGAGTACAATGAGCAGTTCTTC	CASSVAEYNEQFF
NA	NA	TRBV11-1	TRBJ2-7	TGTGCCAGCAGCCCCAGGACAGAAGCCCCTATCGAGCAGTACTTC	CASSPRTEAPIEQYF
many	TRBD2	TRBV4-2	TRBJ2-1	TGTGCCAGCAGCCACGCTGAGCTAGCGGGAACCAATGAGCAGTTCTTC	CASSHAELAGTNEQFF
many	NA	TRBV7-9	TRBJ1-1	TGTGCCAGCAGCTCGCAGACGAATGAAGCTTTCTTT	CASSSQTNEAFF
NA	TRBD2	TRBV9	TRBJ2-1	TGTGCCAGCAGCGTAGAAGGGCAGGGAGGGAATGAGCAGTTCTTC	CASSVEGQGGNEQFF
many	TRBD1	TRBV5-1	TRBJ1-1	TGCGCCAGCAGCCCGGGAAGATGGACAGGGCTGAGAGGAACTGAAGCTTTCTTT	CASSPGRWTGLRGTEAFF
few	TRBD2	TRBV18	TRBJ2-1	TGTGCCAGCTCACCGCAAAGGACTAGCGGGACGGGGGAGCAGTTCTTC	CASSPQRTSGTGEQFF
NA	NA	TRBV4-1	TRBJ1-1	TGCGCCAGCAGCCTTCATATCGGGGACACTGAAGCTTTCTTT	CASSLHIGDTEAFF
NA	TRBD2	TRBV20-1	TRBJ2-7	TGCAGTGCTTCCGGGACTAGCGGGAGGGCTGAGTACTTC	CSASGTSGRAEYF
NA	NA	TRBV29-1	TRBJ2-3	TGCAGCGTTGAGACAGGCACAGATACGCAGTATTTT	CSVETGTDTQYF
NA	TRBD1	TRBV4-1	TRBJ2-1	TGCGCCAGCAGCCAGGAACTGACCGGGACAGGGGTTTTGAATGAGCAGTTCTTC	CASSQELTGTGVLNEQFF
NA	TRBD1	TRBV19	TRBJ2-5	TGTGCCAGTAGTATCAGGGGGACGGTAGAGACCCAGTACTTC	CASSIRGTVETQYF
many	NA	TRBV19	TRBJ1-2	TGTGCCAGTAGTATTTTGCGAGGGCAGAGCTATGGCTACACCTTC	CASSILRGQSYGYTF
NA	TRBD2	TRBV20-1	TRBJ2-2	TGCAGTGCTAGGAGGGCGACTAGCGGGGGTGGGGAGCTGTTTTTT	CSARRATSGGGELFF
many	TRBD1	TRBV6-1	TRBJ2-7	TGTGCCAGCAGCCTCCTTGGACAGGGTACCTACGAGCAGTACTTC	CASSLLGQGTYEQYF
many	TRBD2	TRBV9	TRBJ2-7	TGTGCCAGCAGCGTCGCTAGCGGGAGCATGCTCTCCGAGCAGTACTTC	CASSVASGSMLSEQYF
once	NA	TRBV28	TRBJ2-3	TGTGCCAGCAGTTCCCCACCTGGACTCGTAGATACGCAGTATTTT	CASSSPPGLVDTQYF
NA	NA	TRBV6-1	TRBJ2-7	TGTGCCAGCCTCTCCAGATACACCGGGGAGCAGTACTTC	CASLSRYTGEQYF
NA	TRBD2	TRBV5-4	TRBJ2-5	TGTGCCAGCAGCCCCGGGTGGGGGGGTAAAGAGACCCAGTGCTTC	CASSPGWGGKETQCF
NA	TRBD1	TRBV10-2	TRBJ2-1	TGCGCCAGCAGTGAGTACAGGGGATCCTACAATGAGCAGTTCTTC	CASSEYRGSYNEQFF
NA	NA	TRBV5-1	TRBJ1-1	TGCGCCAGCGGGATTACAGGGAATTCTGAAGCTTTCTTT	CASGITGNSEAFF
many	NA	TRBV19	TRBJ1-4	TGTGCCAGTACCGACGGGCAGTCTAATGAAAAACTGTTTTTT	CASTDGQSNEKLFF
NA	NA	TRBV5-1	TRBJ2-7	TGCGCCAGCAGCTTGGTCGATTTCTACGAGCAGTACTTC	CASSLVDFYEQYF
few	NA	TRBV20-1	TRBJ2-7	TGCAGTGCTAGACGGAGCGGGGGACAGGAAGCCTTC	CSARRSGGQEAF
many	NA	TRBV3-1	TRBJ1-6	TGTGCCAGCAGCCAAGTTATGGGGAATTCACCCCTCCACTTT	CASSQVMGNSPLHF
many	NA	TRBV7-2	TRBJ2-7	TGTGCCAGCAGCTTAGTTTCCAGCTACGAGCAGTACTTC	CASSLVSSYEQYF
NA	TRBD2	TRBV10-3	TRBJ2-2	TGTGCCACTAGCGGTGAGAACACCGGGGAGCTGTTTTTT	CATSGENTGELFF
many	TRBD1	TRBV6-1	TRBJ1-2	TGTGCCAGCAGCAGGACAGGAAACTATGGCTACACCTTC	CASSRTGNYGYTF
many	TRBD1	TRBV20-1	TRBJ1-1	TGCAGTGCTAGAGTTCCGGGACAGGGGAACACTGAAGCTTTCTTT	CSARVPGQGNTEAFF
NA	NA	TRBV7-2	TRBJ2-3	TGTGCCAGCAGCTTACGCCGGGAACCAGATACGCAGTATTTT	CASSLRREPDTQYF
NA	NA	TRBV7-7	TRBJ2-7	TGTGCTAGCCTCGGGGTTGGGGAGCAGTACTTC	CASLGVGEQYF
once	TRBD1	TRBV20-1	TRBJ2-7	TGCAGTGCTAGTCTCCGGGACAGGTCCCACGAGCAGTACTTC	CSASLRDRSHEQYF
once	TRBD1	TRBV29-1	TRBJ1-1	TGCAGCGTCAAAACCGGGACAGGGGTTTGGAACACTGAAGCTTTCTTT	CSVKTGTGVWNTEAFF
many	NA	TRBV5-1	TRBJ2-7	TGCGCCAGCAGCTTGAGGTGGACGACCTACGAGCAGTACTTC	CASSLRWTTYEQYF
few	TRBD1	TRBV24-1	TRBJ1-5	TGTGCCACCAGTGGGCCAGGGGGCATTGATCAGCCCCAGCATTTT	CATSGPGGIDQPQHF
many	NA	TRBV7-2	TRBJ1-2	TGTGCCAGCAGCTTAATACAGAACTATGGCTACACCTTC	CASSLIQNYGYTF
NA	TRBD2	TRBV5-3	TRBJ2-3	TGTGCCAGAAGCTTTGGGGGACTAGCGAAGGATACGCAGTATTTT	CARSFGGLAKDTQYF
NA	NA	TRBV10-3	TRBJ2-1	TGTGCCATCAGGACCGATCCCTACAATGAGCAGTTCTTC	CAIRTDPYNEQFF
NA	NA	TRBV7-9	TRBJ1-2	TGTGCCAGCAGCTCAACCTTCTATGGCTACACCTTC	CASSSTFYGYTF
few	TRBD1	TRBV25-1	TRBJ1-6	TGTGCCAGCAGATCGGACAGGGGGCCTTCACCCCTCCACTTT	CASRSDRGPSPLHF